The T cell receptor beta chain described here comes from a study of human T cells and chemical hapten exposure. Individual cDNA molecules had unique molecular identifiers attached to them by the library. TCRdb used MiXCR to reprocess the RACE reads, holding one entry per CDR3 protein. The sample records 150,000 to 200,000 distinct CDR3 sequences, about a quarter being singletons. As to time point: patch test 3, about 24 weeks after DPC sensitization. Treatment noted: therapeutic diphenylcyclopropenone sensitization with weekly scalp DPC. This sequence originates from a young woman with alopecia areata. Some clones in this sample may be carry-over from other donors' samples. The sequences come from whole blood, collected in connection with sensitization to the hapten diphenylcyclopropenone (DPC).

CDR3 protein: CASSFTLAGDQETQYF. In DNA form, the CDR3 reads TGCGCCAGCAGCTTCACACTAGCGGGGGATCAAGAGACCCAGTACTTC. The rearrangement joins TRBV5-1 to TRBJ2-5, with 11 nucleotides matching TRBD2. CDR3 length: 16 residues. Per germline, CDR1 SGHRS and CDR2 YFSETQ. The junction had 5 bases not matched to a gene; V was cut back by 2 bases and J by 2 bases.